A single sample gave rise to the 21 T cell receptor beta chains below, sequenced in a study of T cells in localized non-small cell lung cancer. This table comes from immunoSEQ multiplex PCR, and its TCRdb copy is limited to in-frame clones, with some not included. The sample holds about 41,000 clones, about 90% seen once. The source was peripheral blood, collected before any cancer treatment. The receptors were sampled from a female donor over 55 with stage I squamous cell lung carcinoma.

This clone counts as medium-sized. CDR3 sequence (DNA): TGTGCCAGCGTAAAACAGGGAAGCACTGAAGCTTTCTTT. Translation gives CASVKQGSTEAFF. The chain uses TRBV6-5 and TRBJ1-1; perhaps TRBD1 as D (6 bases). V was trimmed by 8 bases and J by 4 bases, leaving 14 bases between them. Germline CDR1 MNHEY, CDR2 SVGAGI. This CDR3 has 13 amino acids.

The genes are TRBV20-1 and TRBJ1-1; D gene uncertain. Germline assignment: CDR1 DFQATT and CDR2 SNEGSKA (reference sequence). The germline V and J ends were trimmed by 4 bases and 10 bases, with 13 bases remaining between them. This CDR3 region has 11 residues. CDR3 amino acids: CSAIPGSGAFF. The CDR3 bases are TGCAGTGCTATACCCGGGTCGGGAGCTTTCTTT.

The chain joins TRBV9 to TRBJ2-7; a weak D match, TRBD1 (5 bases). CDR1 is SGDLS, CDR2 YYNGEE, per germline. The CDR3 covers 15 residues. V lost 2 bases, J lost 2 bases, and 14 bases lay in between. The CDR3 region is CASSVGGAETYEQYF. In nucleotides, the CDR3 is TGTGCCAGCAGCGTCGGTGGGGCGGAGACCTACGAGCAGTACTTC.

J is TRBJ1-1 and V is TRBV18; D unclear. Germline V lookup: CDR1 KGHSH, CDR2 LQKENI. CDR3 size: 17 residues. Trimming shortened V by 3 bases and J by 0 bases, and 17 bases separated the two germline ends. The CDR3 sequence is CASSPPSINHMNTEAFF. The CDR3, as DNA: TGTGCCAGCTCACCCCCTAGTATAAACCATATGAACACTGAAGCTTTCTTT.

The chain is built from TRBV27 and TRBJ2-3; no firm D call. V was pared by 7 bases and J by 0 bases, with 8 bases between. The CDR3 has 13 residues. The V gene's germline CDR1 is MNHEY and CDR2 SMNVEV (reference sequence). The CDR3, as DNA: TGTGCCAGCATCGAGGATAGCACAGATACGCAGTATTTT. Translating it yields CASIEDSTDTQYF.

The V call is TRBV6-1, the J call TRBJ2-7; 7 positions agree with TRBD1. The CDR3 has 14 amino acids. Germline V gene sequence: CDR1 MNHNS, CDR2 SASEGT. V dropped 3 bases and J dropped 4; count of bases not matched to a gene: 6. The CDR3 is CASSELGQSYEQYF. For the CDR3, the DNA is TGTGCCAGCAGTGAGTTGGGACAGTCTTACGAGCAGTACTTC.

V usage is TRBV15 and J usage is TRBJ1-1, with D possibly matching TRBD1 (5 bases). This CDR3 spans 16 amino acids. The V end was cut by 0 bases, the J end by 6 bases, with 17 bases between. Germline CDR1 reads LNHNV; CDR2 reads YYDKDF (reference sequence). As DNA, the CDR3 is TGTGCCACCAGCAGAGATCTCCCGGGGGTCTTTGCTGAAGCTTTCTTT. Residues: CATSRDLPGVFAEAFF.

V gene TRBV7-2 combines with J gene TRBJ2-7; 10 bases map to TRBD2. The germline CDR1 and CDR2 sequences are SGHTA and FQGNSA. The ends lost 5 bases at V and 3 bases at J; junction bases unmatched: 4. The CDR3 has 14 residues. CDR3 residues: CASSPSSGSYEQYF. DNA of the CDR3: TGTGCCAGCAGCCCGTCTAGCGGGAGCTACGAGCAGTACTTC.

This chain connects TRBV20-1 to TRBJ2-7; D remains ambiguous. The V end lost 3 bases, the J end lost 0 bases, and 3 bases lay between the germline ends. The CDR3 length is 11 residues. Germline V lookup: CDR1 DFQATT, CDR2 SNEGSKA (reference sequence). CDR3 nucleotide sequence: TGCAGTGCTAGTTCCTCCTACGAGCAGTACTTC. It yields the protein CSASSSYEQYF.

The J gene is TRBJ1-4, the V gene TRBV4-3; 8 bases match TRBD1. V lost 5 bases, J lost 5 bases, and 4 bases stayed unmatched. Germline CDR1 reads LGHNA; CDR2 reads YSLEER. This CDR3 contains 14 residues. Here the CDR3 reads CASSTDRANEKLFF. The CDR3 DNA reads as TGCGCCAGCAGCACGGACAGGGCAAATGAAAAACTGTTTTTT.

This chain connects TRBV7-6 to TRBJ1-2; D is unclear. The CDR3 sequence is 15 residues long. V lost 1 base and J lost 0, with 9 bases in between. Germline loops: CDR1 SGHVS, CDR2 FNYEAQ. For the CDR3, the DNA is TGTGCCAGCAGCTTAGTAGTGGGATCTAACTATGGCTACACCTTC. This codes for CASSLVVGSNYGYTF. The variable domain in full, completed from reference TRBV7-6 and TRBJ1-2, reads GAGVSQSPRYKVTKRGQDVALRCDPISGHVSLYWYRQALGQGPEFLTYFNYEAQQDKSGLPNDRFSAERPEGSISTLTIQRTEQRDSAMYRCASSLVVGSNYGYTFGSGTRLTVV.

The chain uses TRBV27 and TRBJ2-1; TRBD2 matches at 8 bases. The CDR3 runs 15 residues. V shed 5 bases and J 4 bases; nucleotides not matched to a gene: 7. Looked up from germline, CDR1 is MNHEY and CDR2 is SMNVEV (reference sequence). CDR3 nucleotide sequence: TGTGCCAGCAGTGGAAGCGGGAGTCCATACAATGAGCAGTTCTTC. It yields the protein CASSGSGSPYNEQFF.

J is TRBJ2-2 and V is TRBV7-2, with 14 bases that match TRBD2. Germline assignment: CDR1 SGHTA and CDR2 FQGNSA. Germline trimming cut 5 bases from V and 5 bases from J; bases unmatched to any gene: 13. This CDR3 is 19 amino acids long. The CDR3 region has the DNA TGTGCCAGCAGCATACTCCCGGGACTAGCGGGAGTAGGGACCGGGGAGCTGTTTTTT. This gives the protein CASSILPGLAGVGTGELFF.

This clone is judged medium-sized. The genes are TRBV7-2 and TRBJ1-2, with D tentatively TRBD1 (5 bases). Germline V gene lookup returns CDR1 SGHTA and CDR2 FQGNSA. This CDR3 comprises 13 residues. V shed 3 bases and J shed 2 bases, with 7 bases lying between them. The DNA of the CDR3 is TGTGCCAGCAGCTTGACAGAGAACTATGGCTACACCTTC. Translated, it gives CASSLTENYGYTF.

For the CDR3, the DNA is TGTGCCAGCAGTGAGGGGGCCTTTATGGGGGACCAGCATTTT. It translates to CASSEGAFMGDQHF. The chain is built from TRBV27 and TRBJ1-5; 7 bases are a match to TRBD1. Germline V lookup: CDR1 MNHEY, CDR2 SMNVEV (reference sequence). V was pared by 5 bases and J by 12 bases, with 13 bases of the junction left unmatched. The CDR3 covers 14 residues.

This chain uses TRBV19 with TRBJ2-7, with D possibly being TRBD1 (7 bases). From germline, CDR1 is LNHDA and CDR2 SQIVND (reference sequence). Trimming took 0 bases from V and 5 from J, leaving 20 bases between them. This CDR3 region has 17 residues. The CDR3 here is CASSIEGTGDFHNEQYF. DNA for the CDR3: TGTGCCAGTAGTATAGAGGGCACAGGGGACTTTCACAACGAGCAGTACTTC.

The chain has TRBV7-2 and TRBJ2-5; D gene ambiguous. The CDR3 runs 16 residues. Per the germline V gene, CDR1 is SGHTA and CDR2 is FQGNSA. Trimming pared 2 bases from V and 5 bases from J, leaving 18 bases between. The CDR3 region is CASSLPNHGRRETQYF. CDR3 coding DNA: TGTGCCAGCAGCTTACCTAATCACGGTCGGCGGGAGACCCAGTACTTC.

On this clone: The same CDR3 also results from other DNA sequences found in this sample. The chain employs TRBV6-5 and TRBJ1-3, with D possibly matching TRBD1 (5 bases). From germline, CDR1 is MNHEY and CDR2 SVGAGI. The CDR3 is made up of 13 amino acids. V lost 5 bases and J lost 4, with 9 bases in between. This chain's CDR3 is CASSGDRGNTIYF. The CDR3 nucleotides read TGTGCCAGCAGTGGGGACCGCGGAAACACCATATATTTT.

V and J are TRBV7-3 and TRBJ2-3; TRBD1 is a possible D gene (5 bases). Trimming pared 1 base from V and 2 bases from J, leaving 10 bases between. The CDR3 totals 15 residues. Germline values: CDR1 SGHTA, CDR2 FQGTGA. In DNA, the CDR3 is TGTGCCAGCAGCTTAAGTTCGACAGACACAGATACGCAGTATTTT. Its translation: CASSLSSTDTDTQYF.

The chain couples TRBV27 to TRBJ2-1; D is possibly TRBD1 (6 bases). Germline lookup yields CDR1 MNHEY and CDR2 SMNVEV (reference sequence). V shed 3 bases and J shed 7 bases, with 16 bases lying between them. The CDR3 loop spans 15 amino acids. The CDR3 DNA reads TGTGCCAGCAGTTTCAGGGGCCCCTCCAGAAATGAGCAGTTCTTC. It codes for CASSFRGPSRNEQFF.

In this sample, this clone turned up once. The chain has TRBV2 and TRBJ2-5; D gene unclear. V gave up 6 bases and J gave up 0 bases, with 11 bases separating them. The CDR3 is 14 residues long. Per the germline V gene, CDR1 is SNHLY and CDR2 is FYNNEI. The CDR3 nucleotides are TGTGCCAGCAGCGATCACCTGTACCAAGAGACCCAGTACTTC. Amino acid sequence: CASSDHLYQETQYF.